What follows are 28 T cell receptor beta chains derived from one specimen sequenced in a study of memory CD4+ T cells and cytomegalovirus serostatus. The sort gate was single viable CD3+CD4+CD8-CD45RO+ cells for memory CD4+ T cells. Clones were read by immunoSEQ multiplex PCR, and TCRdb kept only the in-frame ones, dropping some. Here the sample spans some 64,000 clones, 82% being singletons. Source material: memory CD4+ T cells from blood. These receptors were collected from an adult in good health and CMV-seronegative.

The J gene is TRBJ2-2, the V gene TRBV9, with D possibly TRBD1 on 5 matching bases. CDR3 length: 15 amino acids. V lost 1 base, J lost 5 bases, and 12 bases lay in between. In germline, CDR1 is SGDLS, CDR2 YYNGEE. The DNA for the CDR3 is TGTGCCAGCAGCGTAACGGTTGGGGCTACCGGGGAGCTGTTTTTT. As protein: CASSVTVGATGELFF.

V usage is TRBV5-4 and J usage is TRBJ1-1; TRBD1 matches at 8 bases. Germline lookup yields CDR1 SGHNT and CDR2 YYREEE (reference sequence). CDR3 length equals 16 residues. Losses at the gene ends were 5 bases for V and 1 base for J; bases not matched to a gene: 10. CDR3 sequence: CASSPQGARGNTEAFF. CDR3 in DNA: TGTGCCAGCAGTCCTCAGGGGGCGAGAGGGAACACTGAAGCTTTCTTT.

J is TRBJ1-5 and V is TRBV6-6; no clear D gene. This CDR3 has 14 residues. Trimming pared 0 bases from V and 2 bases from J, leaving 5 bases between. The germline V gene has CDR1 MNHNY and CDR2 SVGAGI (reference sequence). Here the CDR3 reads CASSYSRGNQPQHF. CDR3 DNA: TGTGCCAGCAGTTACTCTCGGGGCAATCAGCCCCAGCATTTT.

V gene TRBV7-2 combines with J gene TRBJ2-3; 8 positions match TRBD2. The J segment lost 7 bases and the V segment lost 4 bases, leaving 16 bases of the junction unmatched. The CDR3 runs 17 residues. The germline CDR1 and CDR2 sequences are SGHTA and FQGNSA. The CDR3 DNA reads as TGTGCCAGCAGCTATCAAGTAGCGGGACCGCCCCGGAATACGCAGTATTTT. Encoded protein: CASSYQVAGPPRNTQYF. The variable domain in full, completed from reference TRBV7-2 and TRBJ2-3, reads GAGVSQSPSNKVTEKGKDVELRCDPISGHTALYWYRQSLGQGLEFLIYFQGNSAPDKSGLPSDRFSAERTGGSVSTLTIQRTQQEDSAVYLCASSYQVAGPPRNTQYFGPGTRLTVL.

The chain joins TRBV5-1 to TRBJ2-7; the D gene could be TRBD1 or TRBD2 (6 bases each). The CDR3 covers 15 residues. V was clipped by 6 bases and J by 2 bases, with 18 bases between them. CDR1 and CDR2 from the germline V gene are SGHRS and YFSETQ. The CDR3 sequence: CASTWGVGGTYEQYF. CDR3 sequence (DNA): TGCGCCAGCACCTGGGGGGTAGGGGGAACCTACGAGCAGTACTTC. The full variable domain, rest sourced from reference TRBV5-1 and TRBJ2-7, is KAGVTQTPRYLIKTRGQQVTLSCSPISGHRSVSWYQQTPGQGLQFLFEYFSETQRNKGNFPGRFSGRQFSNSRSEMNVSTLELGDSALYLCASTWGVGGTYEQYFGPGTRLTVT.

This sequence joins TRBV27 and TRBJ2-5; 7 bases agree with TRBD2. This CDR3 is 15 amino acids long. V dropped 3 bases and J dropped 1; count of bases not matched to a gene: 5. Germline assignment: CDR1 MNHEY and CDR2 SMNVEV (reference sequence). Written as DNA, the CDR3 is TGTGCCAGCAGTTTCCCTCTAGCGGCCCAAGAGACCCAGTACTTC. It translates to CASSFPLAAQETQYF.

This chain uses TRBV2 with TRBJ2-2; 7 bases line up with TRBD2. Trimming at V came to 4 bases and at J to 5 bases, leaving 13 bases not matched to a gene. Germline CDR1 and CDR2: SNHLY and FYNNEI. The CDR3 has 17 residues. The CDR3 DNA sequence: TGTGCCAGCAGTGCTGGACTAGGGTTTGGTGGGACCGGGGAGCTGTTTTTT. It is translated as CASSAGLGFGGTGELFF.

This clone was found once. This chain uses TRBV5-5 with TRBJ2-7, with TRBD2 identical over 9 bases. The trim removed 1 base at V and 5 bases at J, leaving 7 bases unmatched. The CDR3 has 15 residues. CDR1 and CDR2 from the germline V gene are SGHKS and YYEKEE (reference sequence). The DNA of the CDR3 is TGTGCCAGCAGCTTGTCGGTAGCGGGAGCCAACGAGCAGTACTTC. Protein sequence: CASSLSVAGANEQYF.

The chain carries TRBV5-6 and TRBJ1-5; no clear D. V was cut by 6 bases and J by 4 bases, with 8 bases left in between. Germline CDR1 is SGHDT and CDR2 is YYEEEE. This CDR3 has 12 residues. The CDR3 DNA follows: TGTGCCAGCACCTCCAGGAATCAGCCCCAGCATTTT. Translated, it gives CASTSRNQPQHF.

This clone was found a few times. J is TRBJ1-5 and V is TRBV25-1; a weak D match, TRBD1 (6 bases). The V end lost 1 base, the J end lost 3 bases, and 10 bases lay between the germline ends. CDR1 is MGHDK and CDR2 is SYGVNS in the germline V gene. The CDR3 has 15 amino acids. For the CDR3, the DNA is TGTGCCAGCAGTGAATCAGGGGCTTTCAATCAGCCCCAGCATTTT. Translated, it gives CASSESGAFNQPQHF.

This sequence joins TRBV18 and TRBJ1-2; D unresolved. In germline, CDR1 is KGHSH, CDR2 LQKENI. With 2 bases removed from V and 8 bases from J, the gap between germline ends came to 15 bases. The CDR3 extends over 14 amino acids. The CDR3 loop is CASSPTPGHGGYTF. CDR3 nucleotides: TGTGCCAGCTCACCAACGCCGGGCCATGGGGGCTACACCTTC.

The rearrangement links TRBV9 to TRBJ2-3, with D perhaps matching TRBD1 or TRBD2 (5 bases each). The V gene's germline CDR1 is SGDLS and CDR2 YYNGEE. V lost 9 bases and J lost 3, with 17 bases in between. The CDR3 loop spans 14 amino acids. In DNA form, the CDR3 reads TGTGCCACCGCCCGGGGCGCGGCGACAGATACGCAGTATTTT. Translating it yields CATARGAATDTQYF.

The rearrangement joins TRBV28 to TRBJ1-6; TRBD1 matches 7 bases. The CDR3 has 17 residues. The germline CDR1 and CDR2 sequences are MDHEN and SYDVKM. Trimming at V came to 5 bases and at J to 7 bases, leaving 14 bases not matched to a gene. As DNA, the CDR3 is TGTGCCAGCAGTACAATCCACAGGGGTGGGGGGAATTCACCCCTCCACTTT. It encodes CASSTIHRGGGNSPLHF.

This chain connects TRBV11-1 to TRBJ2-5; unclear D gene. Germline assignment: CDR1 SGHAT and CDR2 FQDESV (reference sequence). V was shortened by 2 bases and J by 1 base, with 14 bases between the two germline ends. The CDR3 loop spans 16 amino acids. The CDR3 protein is CASSLRSARSQETQYF. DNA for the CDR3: TGTGCCAGCAGCTTAAGGTCGGCCAGGTCCCAAGAGACCCAGTACTTC.

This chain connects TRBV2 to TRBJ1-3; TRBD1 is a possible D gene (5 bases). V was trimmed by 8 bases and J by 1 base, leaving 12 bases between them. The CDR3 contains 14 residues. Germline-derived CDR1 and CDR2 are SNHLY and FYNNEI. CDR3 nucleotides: TGTGCCAGCTGGTCGGGGGATTCTGGAAACACCATATATTTT. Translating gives CASWSGDSGNTIYF.

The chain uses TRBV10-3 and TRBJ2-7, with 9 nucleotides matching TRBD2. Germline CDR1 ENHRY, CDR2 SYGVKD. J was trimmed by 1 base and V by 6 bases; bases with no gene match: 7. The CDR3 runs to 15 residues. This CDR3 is CAISAGGVMSYEQYF. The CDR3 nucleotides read TGTGCCATCAGCGCGGGGGGGGTAATGTCCTACGAGCAGTACTTC.

In DNA, the CDR3 is TGTGCCAGCAGCTTTGAGCGCTATGGCTACACCTTC. It codes for CASSFERYGYTF. The V and J genes are TRBV5-8 and TRBJ1-2; D ambiguous. This CDR3 has 12 amino acids. Per the germline V gene, CDR1 is SGHTS and CDR2 is YDEGEE. Trimming took off 2 bases at V and 4 bases at J, with 6 bases between the two ends.

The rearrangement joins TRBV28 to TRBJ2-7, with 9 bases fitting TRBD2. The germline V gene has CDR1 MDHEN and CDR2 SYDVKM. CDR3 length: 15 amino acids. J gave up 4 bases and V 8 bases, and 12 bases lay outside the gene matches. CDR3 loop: CASLVLAGDGYEQYF. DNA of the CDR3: TGTGCCAGCCTAGTGTTAGCGGGAGATGGGTACGAGCAGTACTTC.

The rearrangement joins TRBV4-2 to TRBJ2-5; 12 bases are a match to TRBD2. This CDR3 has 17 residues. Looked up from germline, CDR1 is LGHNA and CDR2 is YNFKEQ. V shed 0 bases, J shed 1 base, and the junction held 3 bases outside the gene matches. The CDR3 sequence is CASSQDQTSGGQETQYF. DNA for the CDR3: TGTGCCAGCAGCCAAGATCAGACTAGCGGGGGCCAAGAGACCCAGTACTTC.

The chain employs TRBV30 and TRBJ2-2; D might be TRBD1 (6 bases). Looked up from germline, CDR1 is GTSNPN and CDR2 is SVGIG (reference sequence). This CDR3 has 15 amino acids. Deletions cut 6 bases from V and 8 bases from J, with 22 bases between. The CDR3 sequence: CACDVGAIIGGELFF. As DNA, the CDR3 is TGTGCCTGCGATGTGGGGGCCATCATAGGTGGGGAGCTGTTTTTT.

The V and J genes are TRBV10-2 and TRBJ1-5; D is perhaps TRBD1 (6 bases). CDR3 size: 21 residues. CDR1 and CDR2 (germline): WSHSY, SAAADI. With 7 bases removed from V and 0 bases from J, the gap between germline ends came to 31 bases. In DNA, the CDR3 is TGCGCCAGCATTGGGGAACAGGGAAGAGGGCGGGATGCCTATAGCAATCAGCCCCAGCATTTT. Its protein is CASIGEQGRGRDAYSNQPQHF.

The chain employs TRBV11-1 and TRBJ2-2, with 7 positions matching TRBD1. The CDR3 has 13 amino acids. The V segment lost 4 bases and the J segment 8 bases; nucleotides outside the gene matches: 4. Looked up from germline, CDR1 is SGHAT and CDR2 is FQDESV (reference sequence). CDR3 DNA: TGTGCCAGCAGCTCGTGGGGACAGGGGGAGCTGTTTTTT. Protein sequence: CASSSWGQGELFF.

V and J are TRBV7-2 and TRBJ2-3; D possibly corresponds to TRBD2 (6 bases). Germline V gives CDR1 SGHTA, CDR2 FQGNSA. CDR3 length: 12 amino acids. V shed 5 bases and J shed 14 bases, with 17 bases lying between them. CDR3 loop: CASSPRGRRGYF. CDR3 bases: TGTGCCAGCAGCCCTCGGGGCCGGCGGGGGTATTTT.

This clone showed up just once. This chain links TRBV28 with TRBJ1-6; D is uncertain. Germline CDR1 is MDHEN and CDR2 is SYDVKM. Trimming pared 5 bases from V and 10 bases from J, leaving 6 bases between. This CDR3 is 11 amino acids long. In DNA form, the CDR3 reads TGTGCCAGCAGTGCCAGATCACCCCTCCACTTT. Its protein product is CASSARSPLHF.

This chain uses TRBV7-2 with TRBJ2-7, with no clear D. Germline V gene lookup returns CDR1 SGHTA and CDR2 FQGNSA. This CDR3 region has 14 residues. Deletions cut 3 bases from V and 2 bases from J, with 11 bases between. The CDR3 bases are TGTGCCAGCAGCTTTCAGGCGGTTACCTACGAGCAGTACTTC. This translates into CASSFQAVTYEQYF.

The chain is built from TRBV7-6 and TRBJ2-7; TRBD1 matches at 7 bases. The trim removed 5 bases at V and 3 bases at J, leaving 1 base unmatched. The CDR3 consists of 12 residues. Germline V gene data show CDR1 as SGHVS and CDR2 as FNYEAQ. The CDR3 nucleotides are TGTGCCAGCAGCCAGGGGGTCTACGAGCAGTACTTC. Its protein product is CASSQGVYEQYF. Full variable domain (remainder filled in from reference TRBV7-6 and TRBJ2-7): GAGVSQSPRYKVTKRGQDVALRCDPISGHVSLYWYRQALGQGPEFLTYFNYEAQQDKSGLPNDRFSAERPEGSISTLTIQRTEQRDSAMYRCASSQGVYEQYFGPGTRLTVT.

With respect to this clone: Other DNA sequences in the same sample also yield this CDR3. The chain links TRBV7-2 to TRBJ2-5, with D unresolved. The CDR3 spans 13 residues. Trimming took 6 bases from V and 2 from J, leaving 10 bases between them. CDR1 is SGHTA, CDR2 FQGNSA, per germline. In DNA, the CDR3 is TGTGCCAGCAGTTTGACCCCGCAAGAGACCCAGTACTTC. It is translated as CASSLTPQETQYF.

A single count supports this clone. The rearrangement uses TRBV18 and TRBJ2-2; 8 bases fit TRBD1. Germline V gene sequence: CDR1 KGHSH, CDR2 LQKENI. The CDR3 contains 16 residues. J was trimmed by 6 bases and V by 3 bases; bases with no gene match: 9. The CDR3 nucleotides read TGTGCCAGCTCACCCCAGAAAGGACAGGGCTCCGGGGAGCTGTTTTTT. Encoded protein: CASSPQKGQGSGELFF. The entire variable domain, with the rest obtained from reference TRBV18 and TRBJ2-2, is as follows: NAGVMQNPRHLVRRRGQEARLRCSPMKGHSHVYWYRQLPEEGLKFMVYLQKENIIDESGMPKERFSAEFPKEGPSILRIQQVVRGDSAAYFCASSPQKGQGSGELFFGEGSRLTVL.